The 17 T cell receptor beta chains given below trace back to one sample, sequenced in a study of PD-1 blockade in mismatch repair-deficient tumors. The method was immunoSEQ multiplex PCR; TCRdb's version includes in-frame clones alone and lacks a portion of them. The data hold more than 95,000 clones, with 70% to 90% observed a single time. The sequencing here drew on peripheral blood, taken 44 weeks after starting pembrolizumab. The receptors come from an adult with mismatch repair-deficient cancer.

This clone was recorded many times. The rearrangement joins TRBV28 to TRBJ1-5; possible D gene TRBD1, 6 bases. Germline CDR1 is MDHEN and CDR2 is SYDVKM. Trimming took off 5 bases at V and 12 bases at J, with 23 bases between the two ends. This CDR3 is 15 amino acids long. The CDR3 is CASSPGTNGFPYQHF. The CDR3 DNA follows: TGTGCCAGCAGTCCAGGGACAAACGGGTTCCCTTACCAGCATTTT. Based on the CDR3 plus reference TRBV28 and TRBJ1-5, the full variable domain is DVKVTQSSRYLVKRTGEKVFLECVQDMDHENMFWYRQDPGLGLRLIYFSYDVKMKEKGDIPEGYSVSREKKERFSLILESASTNQTSMYLCASSPGTNGFPYQHFGDGTRLSIL.

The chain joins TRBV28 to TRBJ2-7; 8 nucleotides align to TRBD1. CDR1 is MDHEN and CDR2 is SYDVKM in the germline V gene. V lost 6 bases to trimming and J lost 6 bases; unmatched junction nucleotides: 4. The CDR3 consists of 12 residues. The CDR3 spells CASRWTGPEQYF. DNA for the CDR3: TGTGCCAGCAGGTGGACAGGGCCCGAGCAGTACTTC.

The CDR3 is CASSLETAQYF. The CDR3, as DNA: TGTGCCAGCAGCCTAGAGACGGCCCAGTACTTC. J is TRBJ2-5 and V is TRBV7-2; D remains ambiguous. V lost 5 bases and J lost 9, with 10 bases in between. This CDR3 region has 11 residues. CDR1 SGHTA and CDR2 FQGNSA come from the germline V gene.

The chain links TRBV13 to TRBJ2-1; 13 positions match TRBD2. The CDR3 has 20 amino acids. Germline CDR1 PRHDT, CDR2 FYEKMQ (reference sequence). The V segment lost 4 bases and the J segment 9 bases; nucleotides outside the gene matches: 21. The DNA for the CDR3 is TGTGCCAGCAGCTCTCCCTCTTACAATCCTGGGACTAGCGGGAATATTGAGCAGTTCTTC. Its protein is CASSSPSYNPGTSGNIEQFF.

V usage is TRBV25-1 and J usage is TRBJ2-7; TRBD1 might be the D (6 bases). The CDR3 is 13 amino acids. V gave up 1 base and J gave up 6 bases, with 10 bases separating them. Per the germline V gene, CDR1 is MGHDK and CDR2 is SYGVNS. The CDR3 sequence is CASSELGRGEQYF. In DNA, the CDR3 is TGTGCCAGCAGTGAATTGGGCAGGGGCGAGCAGTACTTC.

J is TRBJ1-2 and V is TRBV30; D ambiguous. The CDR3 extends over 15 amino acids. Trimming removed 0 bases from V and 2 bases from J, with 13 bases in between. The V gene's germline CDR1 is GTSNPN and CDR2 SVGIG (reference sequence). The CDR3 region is CAWSVPRTENYGYTF. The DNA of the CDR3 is TGTGCCTGGAGTGTACCCAGGACGGAGAACTATGGCTACACCTTC.

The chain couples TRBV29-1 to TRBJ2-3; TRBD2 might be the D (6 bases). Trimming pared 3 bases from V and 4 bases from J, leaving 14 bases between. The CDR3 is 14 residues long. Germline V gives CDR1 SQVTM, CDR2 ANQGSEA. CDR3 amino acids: CSVDSKGGADTQYF. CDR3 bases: TGCAGCGTTGATTCTAAGGGCGGGGCAGATACGCAGTATTTT.

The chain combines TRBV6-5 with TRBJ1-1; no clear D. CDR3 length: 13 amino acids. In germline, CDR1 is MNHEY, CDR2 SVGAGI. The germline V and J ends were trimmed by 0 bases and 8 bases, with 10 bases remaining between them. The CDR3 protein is CASSYSSGFEAFF. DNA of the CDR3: TGTGCCAGCAGTTACTCTTCGGGGTTCGAAGCTTTCTTT.

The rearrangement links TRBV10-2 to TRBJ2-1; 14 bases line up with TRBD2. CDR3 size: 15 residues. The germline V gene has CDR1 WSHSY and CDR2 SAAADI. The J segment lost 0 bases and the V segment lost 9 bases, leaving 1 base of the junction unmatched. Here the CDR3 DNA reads TGCGCCAGTGGGACTAGCGGGGGCTCCTACAATGAGCAGTTCTTC. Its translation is CASGTSGGSYNEQFF.

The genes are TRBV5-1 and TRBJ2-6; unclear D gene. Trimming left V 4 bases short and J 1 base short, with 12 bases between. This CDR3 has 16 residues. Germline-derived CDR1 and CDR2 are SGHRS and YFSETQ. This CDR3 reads CASSPGPSSGANVLTF. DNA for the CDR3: TGCGCCAGCAGCCCAGGTCCTTCATCTGGGGCCAACGTCCTGACTTTC.

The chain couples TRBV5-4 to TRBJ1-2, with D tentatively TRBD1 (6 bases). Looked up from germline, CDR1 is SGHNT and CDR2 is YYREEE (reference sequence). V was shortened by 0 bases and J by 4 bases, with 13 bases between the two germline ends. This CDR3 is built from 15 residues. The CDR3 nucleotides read TGTGCCAGCAGCTTGGATGGGGGGGCCGGCTATGGCTACACCTTC. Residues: CASSLDGGAGYGYTF.

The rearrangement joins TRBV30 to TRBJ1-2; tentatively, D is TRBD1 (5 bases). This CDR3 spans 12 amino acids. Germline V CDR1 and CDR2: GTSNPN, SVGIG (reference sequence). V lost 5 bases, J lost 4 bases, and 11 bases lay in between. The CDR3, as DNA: TGTGCCTGGGATGACAGTGCCTATGGCTACACCTTC. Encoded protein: CAWDDSAYGYTF. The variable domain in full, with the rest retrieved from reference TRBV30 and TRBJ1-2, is SQTIHQWPATLVQPVGSPLSLECTVEGTSNPNLYWYRQAAGRGLQLLFYSVGIGQISSEVPQNLSASRPQDRQFILSSKKLLLSDSGFYLCAWDDSAYGYTFGSGTRLTVV.

The CDR3 loop is CASSKRLELSTDTQYF. The CDR3 DNA sequence: TGTGCCAGCAGTAAAAGACTAGAGTTGAGCACAGATACGCAGTATTTT. This chain connects TRBV2 to TRBJ2-3; D might be TRBD2 (6 bases). There are 16 residues in the CDR3. In germline, CDR1 is SNHLY, CDR2 FYNNEI. Trimming took off 5 bases at V and 0 bases at J, with 15 bases between the two ends. The variable domain in full, with the rest retrieved from reference TRBV2 and TRBJ2-3, is EPEVTQTPSHQVTQMGQEVILRCVPISNHLYFYWYRQILGQKVEFLVSFYNNEISEKSEIFDDQFSVERPDGSNFTLKIRSTKLEDSAMYFCASSKRLELSTDTQYFGPGTRLTVL.

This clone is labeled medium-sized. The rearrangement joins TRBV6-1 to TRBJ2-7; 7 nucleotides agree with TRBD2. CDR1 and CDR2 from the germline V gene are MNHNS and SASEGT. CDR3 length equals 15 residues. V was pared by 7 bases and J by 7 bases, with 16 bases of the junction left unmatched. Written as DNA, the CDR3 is TGTGCCAGCACCCGATCCGGGACTAATTTGTTGGAGCAGTACTTC. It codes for CASTRSGTNLLEQYF.

The CDR3 protein is CASSLPLDSQETQYF. CDR3 coding DNA: TGTGCCAGCAGTTTGCCACTAGACAGCCAAGAGACCCAGTACTTC. The chain recombines TRBV28 with TRBJ2-5; TRBD1 or TRBD2 may be the D gene (5 bases each). Per germline, CDR1 MDHEN and CDR2 SYDVKM. Trimming stripped 3 bases from V and 1 base from J, with 12 bases between. The CDR3 spans 15 residues. Supplemented by reference TRBV28 and TRBJ2-5, the full variable domain reads DVKVTQSSRYLVKRTGEKVFLECVQDMDHENMFWYRQDPGLGLRLIYFSYDVKMKEKGDIPEGYSVSREKKERFSLILESASTNQTSMYLCASSLPLDSQETQYFGPGTRLLVL.

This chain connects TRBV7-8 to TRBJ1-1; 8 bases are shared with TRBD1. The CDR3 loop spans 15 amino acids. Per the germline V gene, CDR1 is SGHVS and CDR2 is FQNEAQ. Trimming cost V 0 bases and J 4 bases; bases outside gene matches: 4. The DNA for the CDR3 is TGTGCCAGCAGCTTAGCCCCAGGGGGCCGCACTGAAGCTTTCTTT. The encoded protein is CASSLAPGGRTEAFF.

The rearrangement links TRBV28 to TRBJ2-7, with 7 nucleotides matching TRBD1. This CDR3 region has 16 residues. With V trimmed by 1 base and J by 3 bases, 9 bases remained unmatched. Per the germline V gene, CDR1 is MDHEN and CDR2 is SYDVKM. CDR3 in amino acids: CASSLSRQGIHYEQYF. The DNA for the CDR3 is TGTGCCAGCAGTTTATCACGACAGGGCATACACTACGAGCAGTACTTC. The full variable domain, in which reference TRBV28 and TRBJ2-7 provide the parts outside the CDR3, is DVKVTQSSRYLVKRTGEKVFLECVQDMDHENMFWYRQDPGLGLRLIYFSYDVKMKEKGDIPEGYSVSREKKERFSLILESASTNQTSMYLCASSLSRQGIHYEQYFGPGTRLTVT.